This T cell receptor beta chain was observed in a study of CD8 T cells in ankylosing spondylitis (TCRdb year 2017). Background on the whole study: T cell receptor beta repertoires were profiled in healthy donors and ankylosing spondylitis patients so that disease-linked TCR variants could be found. The full study cohort was made up of 20 to 25 ankylosing spondylitis patients and some 100 healthy donors. Peripheral blood was sampled, and synovial fluid was also collected from ankylosing spondylitis patients. What the work shows at the level of the full study, not this receptor alone: A CD8+ phenotype was shown by the disease-linked clones, which were found at relatively low frequencies in peripheral blood. The disease-linked clones were reported as significantly enriched in matched synovial fluid samples from ankylosing spondylitis patients. Some of the motif variants had been reported before in the synovial fluid and blood of reactive arthritis patients, a finding that suggests common disease-initiation mechanisms. Blood from ankylosing spondylitis patients appeared to be characterized by a TCR beta motif made up of several highly homologous amino acid variants.

This clonotype was observed a few times. This clone's antigen is unknown. The sample holds no much larger clone one base away, and base qualities are not on file. Via the germline V gene, CDR1 is SQVTM and CDR2 ANQGSEA. V is clipped by 2 bases and J by 0 bases, and the sequence between their germline boundaries is 8 bases long. The cysteine opens and the phenylalanine closes a CDR3 of 13 amino acids. Only the CDR3 part of the read is kept: 39 bases, read in frame from the first base. Sequencing took place on an Illumina HiSeq 2500. Quantitative 5'-RACE with molecular barcodes was the method used to prepare the TCR beta libraries. From the authors' description of their analysis: Disease-linked TCR variants were identified with a new computational method built on a probabilistic model of VDJ rearrangement. In-frame beta chains were kept once TCRdb had trimmed the public reads at Q25 with fastp and called clones with MiXCR. CDR3 protein sequences are deduplicated, and each keeps its most common genes and DNA. For this entry, the V and J calls and clone size follow TCRdb and not the study's own pipeline. Here the sample has some 240,000 distinct CDR3 sequences; more than 20% occur a single time. The top ten clones comprise more than 0.6% of the sample.

The chain employs TRBV29-1 and TRBJ2-7; matching of 5 bases hints at TRBD1 as the D gene. The sequencing input was blood, either unsorted or a sorted T cell fraction (not recorded which). The TCR was taken from a male donor with ankylosing spondylitis or in good health (not recorded which). In nucleotide form, the sequence is TGCAGCGTTGAAACAGGTCTCTCCTACGAGCAGTACTTC. Translated, it gives CSVETGLSYEQYF.